The clone carrying this T cell receptor beta chain was seen at least ten times. Its target is not known. The sample comes from a study of response to subunit inactivated influenza vaccine. Study-wide results and limits: Each seasonal influenza vaccination, the authors suggested, recruits few new T cells.

Each CDR3 protein gets one entry after TCRdb re-called the RT-PCR reads with MiXCR. Of fewer than 700,000 distinct CDR3 sequences in the sample, approximately 13% were seen once. Germline V gives CDR1 SEHNR, CDR2 FQNEAQ (reference sequence). The CDR3 consists of 14 residues. Trimming took 1 base from V and 3 from J, leaving 9 bases between them. The clonotype comes from a man over 45 who received an inactivated influenza vaccine. The specimen comprised PBMCs from blood, sampled about 40 days after vaccination. The V and J genes are TRBV7-9 and TRBJ1-1; maybe TRBD1 (6 bases). The CDR3 spells CASSLGAGDTEAFF. The DNA for the CDR3 is TGTGCCAGCAGCTTAGGGGCAGGGGACACTGAAGCTTTCTTT.